This record covers a single TCR beta chain. Its matching antigen is unknown. This sample is part of a study of T cell responses to AZD1222 COVID-19 vaccine. Repertoires were generated with immunoSEQ multiplex PCR, while TCRdb's copy carries only in-frame clones and drops some. The sample lists roughly 80,000 clones, 90% occurring once. V lost 1 base to trimming and J lost 7 bases, with 7 bases between them. The CDR3 consists of 12 residues. Germline V lookup: CDR1 SGHVS, CDR2 FQNEAQ. Overall study findings and caveats: Clonal diversity may have been underestimated in mostly white British donors. It was only after the peak T cell response that any repertoires were sampled. Spike-spanning, vaccine-associated CD4 TCRs were dominant at 160-218 and 743-854. At baseline, seropositivity was found in only a handful of AZD1222 recipients.

The material was peripheral blood, obtained 28 days after the second AZD1222 dose. This sequence originates from an adult who received the AZD1222 COVID-19 vaccine. This chain links TRBV7-8 with TRBJ1-2; no clear D. The CDR3 is CASSLVRAGYTF. The CDR3 region has the DNA TGTGCCAGCAGCTTAGTAAGGGCTGGCTACACCTTC.